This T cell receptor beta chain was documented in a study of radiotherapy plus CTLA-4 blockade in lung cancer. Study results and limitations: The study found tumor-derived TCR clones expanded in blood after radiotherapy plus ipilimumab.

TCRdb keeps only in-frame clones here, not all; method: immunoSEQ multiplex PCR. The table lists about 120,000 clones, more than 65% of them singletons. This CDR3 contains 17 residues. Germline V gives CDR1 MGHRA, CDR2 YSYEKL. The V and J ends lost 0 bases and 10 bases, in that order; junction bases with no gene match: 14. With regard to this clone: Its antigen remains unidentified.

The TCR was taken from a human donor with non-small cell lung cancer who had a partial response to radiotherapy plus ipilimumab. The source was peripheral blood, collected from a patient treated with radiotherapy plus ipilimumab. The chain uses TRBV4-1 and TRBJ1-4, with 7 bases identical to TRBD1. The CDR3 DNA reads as TGCGCCAGCAGCCAAGATTCGAGGGCAGGGGGTATAAGAAAACTGTTTTTT. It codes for CASSQDSRAGGIRKLFF.